One and the same sample provided the 17 T cell receptor beta chains below, sequenced in a study of cytomegalovirus exposure and HLA in healthy donors. With 60 Vbeta and 13 Jbeta primers, the PCR was carried out. Method: immunoSEQ multiplex PCR; TCRdb's copy keeps in-frame clones and lacks some. This table holds about 120,000 clones, roughly 76% found once. What was sequenced was PBMCs. The receptors shown here come from a woman in her 50s in good health and CMV-seronegative.

The gene calls are TRBV5-1 and TRBJ2-7; 9 positions agree with TRBD2. The V gene's germline CDR1 is SGHRS and CDR2 YFSETQ. This CDR3 region has 14 residues. The V and J ends lost 3 bases and 4 bases, in that order; junction bases with no gene match: 5. The CDR3 is CASSSSGIAYEQYF. In nucleotides, the CDR3 is TGCGCCAGCAGCTCTAGCGGGATTGCTTACGAGCAGTACTTC.

The chain couples TRBV5-4 to TRBJ2-3; 11 bases map to TRBD2. The CDR3 is made up of 15 amino acids. Germline V gives CDR1 SGHNT, CDR2 YYREEE (reference sequence). V was pared by 3 bases and J by 5 bases, with 5 bases of the junction left unmatched. In nucleotides, the CDR3 is TGTGCCAGCAGCTCAACTAGCGGGAGTATAGATACGCAGTATTTT. The encoded protein is CASSSTSGSIDTQYF.

The chain has TRBV2 and TRBJ1-1; unclear D gene. Trimming pared 11 bases from V and 0 bases from J, leaving 10 bases between. There are 12 residues in the CDR3. Germline V gene sequence: CDR1 SNHLY, CDR2 FYNNEI. The CDR3 reads CAFPPVNTEAFF. The CDR3 DNA reads TGTGCCTTTCCCCCCGTGAACACTGAAGCTTTCTTT.

The V and J genes are TRBV7-2 and TRBJ2-2; 14 bases align to TRBD2. Unmatched junction bases numbered 3, after V lost 3 bases and J lost 0 bases. CDR3 length: 18 amino acids. Germline V lookup: CDR1 SGHTA, CDR2 FQGNSA. Here the CDR3 reads CASSFVGLAGANTGELFF. Written as DNA, the CDR3 is TGTGCCAGCAGCTTCGTGGGACTAGCGGGGGCGAACACCGGGGAGCTGTTTTTT. The variable domain in full, with the rest retrieved from reference TRBV7-2 and TRBJ2-2, is GAGVSQSPSNKVTEKGKDVELRCDPISGHTALYWYRQSLGQGLEFLIYFQGNSAPDKSGLPSDRFSAERTGGSVSTLTIQRTQQEDSAVYLCASSFVGLAGANTGELFFGEGSRLTVL.

This clone was observed once. The gene calls are TRBV27 and TRBJ2-7; perhaps TRBD1 as D (5 bases). V lost 4 bases and J lost 4, with 11 bases in between. This CDR3 is built from 13 residues. Germline loops: CDR1 MNHEY, CDR2 SMNVEV (reference sequence). The CDR3 loop is CASSSSDRYEQYF. The CDR3 DNA reads as TGTGCCAGCAGTTCATCCGACAGATACGAGCAGTACTTC.

This clone was seen more than once but under ten times. The rearrangement uses TRBV28 and TRBJ1-5; 9 bases match TRBD1. J lost 8 bases, V lost 5 bases, and 7 bases had no gene match. This CDR3 spans 14 amino acids. Germline CDR1 reads MDHEN; CDR2 reads SYDVKM. Here the CDR3 DNA reads TGTGCCAGCAGTCTAACAGGGGGCAGCAAGCCCCAGCATTTT. Protein sequence: CASSLTGGSKPQHF. The full variable domain, with the rest looked up from reference TRBV28 and TRBJ1-5, is DVKVTQSSRYLVKRTGEKVFLECVQDMDHENMFWYRQDPGLGLRLIYFSYDVKMKEKGDIPEGYSVSREKKERFSLILESASTNQTSMYLCASSLTGGSKPQHFGDGTRLSIL.

This clone showed up just a few times. The chain combines TRBV29-1 with TRBJ1-5, with D possibly being TRBD1 (5 bases). V lost 5 bases and J 0 bases, leaving 8 bases between the germline ends. Germline CDR1 and CDR2: SQVTM and ANQGSEA. This CDR3 has 13 amino acids. CDR3 sequence reads: CSVSDTSNQPQHF. The CDR3 coding sequence is TGCAGCGTTTCGGACACTAGCAATCAGCCCCAGCATTTT.

The J gene is TRBJ2-5, the V gene TRBV28; TRBD2 aligns across 7 bases. With the DNA end fitting TRBJ2-7 better, the J assignment may be wrong. Looked up from germline, CDR1 is MDHEN and CDR2 is SYDVKM. The CDR3 loop spans 14 amino acids. CDR3 amino acids: CASSGRAMTYEQYF. The CDR3 bases are TGTGCCAGCAGTGGGAGGGCCATGACCTACGAGCAGTACTTC.

The CDR3 is CASSSRGDDTEAFF. CDR3 nucleotide sequence: TGTGCCAGCAGCTCCCGGGGTGACGACACTGAAGCTTTCTTT. V is TRBV7-3 and J is TRBJ1-1; D not certain. In germline, CDR1 is SGHTA, CDR2 FQGTGA. This CDR3 spans 14 amino acids. V gave up 4 bases and J gave up 3 bases, with 12 bases separating them.

V is TRBV4-1 and J is TRBJ2-3, with D maybe TRBD1 (7 bases). CDR1 and CDR2 from the germline V gene are MGHRA and YSYEKL. Trimming removed 1 base from V and 13 bases from J, with 15 bases in between. The CDR3 runs to 13 residues. CDR3 in DNA: TGCGCCAGCAGCCAAGTCGGAGACAGGGAGGAGTATTTT. It specifies CASSQVGDREEYF.

The rearrangement uses TRBV19 and TRBJ2-1, with 7 bases fitting TRBD2. The CDR3 has 15 residues. The V segment lost 5 bases and the J segment 10 bases; nucleotides outside the gene matches: 14. Germline V gene lookup returns CDR1 LNHDA and CDR2 SQIVND (reference sequence). The CDR3 DNA sequence: TGTGCCAGTAGTCTGGGGGGGTCTCAGTTGGGGGAGCAGTTCTTC. This translates into CASSLGGSQLGEQFF. Full variable domain (remainder filled in from reference TRBV19 and TRBJ2-1): DGGITQSPKYLFRKEGQNVTLSCEQNLNHDAMYWYRQDPGQGLRLIYYSQIVNDFQKGDIAEGYSVSREKKESFPLTVTSAQKNPTAFYLCASSLGGSQLGEQFFGPGTRLTVL.

This rearrangement joins TRBV9 to TRBJ2-7; a possible D gene is TRBD1 (6 bases). The CDR3 is 15 residues long. V lost 4 bases and J 3 bases, leaving 17 bases between the germline ends. Germline lookup yields CDR1 SGDLS and CDR2 YYNGEE. DNA for the CDR3: TGTGCCAGCAGCCAGGACAGCGGAGACCTCTACGAGCAGTACTTC. Translated: CASSQDSGDLYEQYF.

The CDR3: CAWGTSYEQYF. The CDR3 DNA is TGTGCCTGGGGGACATCCTACGAGCAGTACTTC. The chain carries TRBV30 and TRBJ2-7; D might be TRBD1 (6 bases). The CDR3 length is 11 residues. CDR1 is GTSNPN and CDR2 is SVGIG in the germline V gene (reference sequence). Trimming removed 5 bases from V and 1 base from J, with 6 bases in between. Based on the CDR3 plus reference TRBV30 and TRBJ2-7, the full variable domain is SQTIHQWPATLVQPVGSPLSLECTVEGTSNPNLYWYRQAAGRGLQLLFYSVGIGQISSEVPQNLSASRPQDRQFILSSKKLLLSDSGFYLCAWGTSYEQYFGPGTRLTVT.

V is TRBV9 and J is TRBJ1-2; D remains unclear. V shed 0 bases and J shed 6 bases, with 15 bases lying between them. CDR3 length: 15 amino acids. The V gene's germline CDR1 is SGDLS and CDR2 YYNGEE. The CDR3 DNA is TGTGCCAGCAGCGTAGGGCCGGAGGGTGTGGATGGCTACACCTTC. It is translated as CASSVGPEGVDGYTF.

The chain couples TRBV19 to TRBJ1-3; no firm D call. Trimming shortened V by 3 bases and J by 0 bases, and 12 bases separated the two germline ends. Germline-derived CDR1 and CDR2 are LNHDA and SQIVND (reference sequence). This CDR3 region has 16 residues. DNA of the CDR3: TGTGCCAGTAGTATGGGCGTCACAGACTCTGGAAACACCATATATTTT. It codes for CASSMGVTDSGNTIYF.

The V and J genes are TRBV5-6 and TRBJ2-3; possibly TRBD2 for D (6 bases). The CDR3 has 16 residues. The germline V and J ends were trimmed by 0 bases and 1 base, with 12 bases remaining between them. Germline lookup yields CDR1 SGHDT and CDR2 YYEEEE. DNA for the CDR3: TGTGCCAGCAGCTTGGGGCGGGGCAGGGGCACAGATACGCAGTATTTT. It is translated as CASSLGRGRGTDTQYF.

This clone was detected a few times. Other DNA sequences from this sample encode an identical CDR3 as well. The V gene is TRBV30, the J gene TRBJ2-5; D is perhaps TRBD1 (5 bases). V gave up 3 bases and J gave up 2 bases, with 7 bases separating them. CDR1 is GTSNPN, CDR2 SVGIG, per germline (reference sequence). This CDR3 has 12 amino acids. Here the CDR3 reads CAWRQGQETQYF. CDR3 coding DNA: TGTGCCTGGAGGCAGGGTCAAGAGACCCAGTACTTC. The variable domain in full, with the rest retrieved from reference TRBV30 and TRBJ2-5, is SQTIHQWPATLVQPVGSPLSLECTVEGTSNPNLYWYRQAAGRGLQLLFYSVGIGQISSEVPQNLSASRPQDRQFILSSKKLLLSDSGFYLCAWRQGQETQYFGPGTRLLVL.